Listed here are 16 T cell receptor beta chains from one sample, sequenced in a study of identical twins. Each CDR3 protein gets one entry after TCRdb re-called the 5' RACE reads with MiXCR. The sample has 300,000 to 400,000 distinct CDR3 sequences; roughly 12% are singletons. The sample was also linked to a second study, of yellow fever vaccine responses in identical twins.

Sequencing was performed on CD8+ T cells sorted from blood. Receptors originate from a young woman in good health.

This clonotype has a count of ten or more. The chain has TRBV5-1 and TRBJ2-1; D not certain. CDR1 is SGHRS and CDR2 is YFSETQ in the germline V gene. Between the trimmed V and J ends, which lost 8 bases and 4 bases, there was a span of 16 bases. The CDR3 runs to 14 residues. The CDR3 region has the DNA TGCGCCAGTACCGCCGGGCCCTCGTACAATGAGCAGTTCTTC. Its protein product is CASTAGPSYNEQFF.

This clonotype appeared a few times. This sequence joins TRBV12-3 or TRBV12-4 and TRBJ2-5; 7 bases match TRBD2. V was clipped by 9 bases and J by 1 base; unmatched bases: 8. The CDR3 is 14 amino acids. The CDR3, as DNA: TGTGCCAGTGGGCGTCCGGGGGGCCAAGAGACCCAGTACTTC. This codes for CASGRPGGQETQYF.

This clonotype turned up a few times. The chain employs TRBV9 and TRBJ2-3; 12 bases are shared with TRBD2. Unmatched junction bases numbered 3, after V lost 2 bases and J lost 2 bases. The CDR3 sequence is 16 residues long. Germline V gene sequence: CDR1 SGDLS, CDR2 YYNGEE. DNA of the CDR3: TGTGCCAGCAGCGTGGGGACTAGCGGGCCCACAGATACGCAGTATTTT. Residues: CASSVGTSGPTDTQYF. The full variable domain, rest sourced from reference TRBV9 and TRBJ2-3, is DSGVTQTPKHLITATGQRVTLRCSPRSGDLSVYWYQQSLDQGLQFLIQYYNGEERAKGNILERFSAQQFPDLHSELNLSSLELGDSALYFCASSVGTSGPTDTQYFGPGTRLTVL.

This clonotype was seen at least ten times. The chain combines TRBV6-1 with TRBJ1-6, with 7 nucleotides matching TRBD1. The germline gives CDR1 MNHNS, CDR2 SASEGT. J gave up 6 bases and V 6 bases, and 8 bases lay outside the gene matches. This CDR3 is built from 15 residues. The CDR3 bases are TGTGCCAGCAGGATGACAGGGTGGGGTAATTCACCCCTCCACTTT. It specifies CASRMTGWGNSPLHF.

This clonotype was observed a few times. The chain joins TRBV25-1 to TRBJ2-7; no firm D call. V was shortened by 2 bases and J by 3 bases, with 8 bases between the two germline ends. Looked up from germline, CDR1 is MGHDK and CDR2 is SYGVNS. The CDR3 is 13 residues long. The CDR3 DNA follows: TGTGCCAGCAGTGAAGATTATGGCTACGAGCAGTACTTC. It specifies CASSEDYGYEQYF.

In its sample, this clonotype was seen a few times. The chain couples TRBV5-1 to TRBJ2-7; 10 bases line up with TRBD2. The J segment lost 3 bases and the V segment lost 3 bases, leaving 12 bases of the junction unmatched. This CDR3 is built from 17 residues. Germline loops: CDR1 SGHRS, CDR2 YFSETQ. CDR3 protein: CASSSRLAGGGLYEQYF. As DNA, the CDR3 is TGCGCCAGCAGCTCCCGACTAGCGGGTGGGGGGCTCTACGAGCAGTACTTC.

V is TRBV12-3 or TRBV12-4 and J is TRBJ2-3; D is undetermined. Trimming cost V 6 bases and J 5 bases, with 9 bases left between them. The CDR3 sequence is 12 residues long. The CDR3 DNA sequence: TGTGCCAGCAGGCATGACATAGATACGCAGTATTTT. The encoded protein is CASRHDIDTQYF.

In its sample, this clonotype was seen a few times. The chain has TRBV11-1 and TRBJ2-2, with D maybe TRBD1 (7 bases). The V and J ends lost 5 bases and 6 bases respectively, with 34 bases between them. This CDR3 is built from 21 residues. The V gene's germline CDR1 is SGHAT and CDR2 FQDESV (reference sequence). CDR3 loop: CASSPPFPTSQGGALAGELFF. The CDR3 region has the DNA TGTGCCAGCAGCCCCCCCTTTCCTACGAGCCAGGGGGGCGCGTTGGCCGGGGAGCTGTTTTTT.

CDR3 in amino acids: CASSSNPGSQETQYF. CDR3 nucleotide sequence: TGTGCCAGCAGCTCTAACCCCGGGAGCCAAGAGACCCAGTACTTC. The chain combines TRBV11-2 with TRBJ2-5, with D maybe TRBD2 (6 bases). Trimming removed 4 bases at V and 1 base at J, with 13 bases between. CDR3 length equals 15 residues. Germline-derived CDR1 and CDR2 are SGHAT and FQNNGV.

This clonotype was detected only a few times. The chain couples TRBV20-1 to TRBJ2-2; unclear D gene. The CDR3 spans 12 residues. Germline CDR1 reads DFQATT; CDR2 reads SNEGSKA (reference sequence). V lost 3 bases and J 5 bases, leaving 7 bases between the germline ends. The DNA for the CDR3 is TGCAGTGCTAGGGCGGAAACCGGGGAGCTGTTTTTT. Residues: CSARAETGELFF.

The chain uses TRBV6-4 and TRBJ2-3; tentative D call: TRBD2 (5 bases). Germline V CDR1 and CDR2: MRHNA, SNTAGT. The CDR3 consists of 17 residues. Trimming took off 4 bases at V and 0 bases at J, with 17 bases between the two ends. CDR3 loop: CASSGSDRESSTDTQYF. CDR3 DNA: TGTGCCAGCAGTGGCTCTGATCGGGAATCTAGCACAGATACGCAGTATTTT.

The V and J genes are TRBV5-6 and TRBJ2-1; TRBD1 matches at 8 bases. CDR3 length: 18 amino acids. J lost 0 bases, V lost 4 bases, and 12 bases had no gene match. Germline loops: CDR1 SGHDT, CDR2 YYEEEE. CDR3 coding DNA: TGTGCCAGCAGCAGTCCCGGGACAGGAATTAGCTCCTACAATGAGCAGTTCTTC. Its protein is CASSSPGTGISSYNEQFF.

The table lists this clonotype with a few counts. The CDR3 region is CASAQGGSYEQYV. The CDR3 DNA reads as TGTGCCAGCGCCCAGGGGGGGTCCTACGAGCAGTACGTC. The chain joins TRBV6-2 or TRBV6-3 to TRBJ2-7; D is perhaps TRBD1 or TRBD2 (7 bases each). The CDR3 sequence is 13 residues long. CDR1 and CDR2 (germline): MNHEY, SVGEGT. Trimming removed 8 bases at V and 1 base at J, with 12 bases between.

The chain combines TRBV7-9 with TRBJ2-7; either TRBD1 or TRBD2 may fit D (5 bases each). The ends were cut back, 1 base at V and 3 bases at J, with 7 bases in the middle. Looked up from germline, CDR1 is SEHNR and CDR2 is FQNEAQ (reference sequence). The CDR3 spans 13 residues. The CDR3 nucleotides read TGTGCCAGCAGCTTAGGGGGGAACTACGAGCAGTACGTC. It is translated as CASSLGGNYEQYV.

This clonotype was counted a few times. J is TRBJ2-1 and V is TRBV5-6; perhaps TRBD2 as D (5 bases). Germline CDR1 is SGHDT and CDR2 is YYEEEE. Trimming cost V 4 bases and J 3 bases, with 17 bases left between them. The CDR3 totals 16 residues. CDR3 sequence: CASSPRVGEFYNEQFF. In DNA form, the CDR3 reads TGTGCCAGCAGCCCTCGTGTCGGGGAATTCTACAATGAGCAGTTCTTC.

This chain connects TRBV6-2 or TRBV6-3 to TRBJ2-1, with D perhaps matching TRBD1 (5 bases). This CDR3 contains 17 residues. Germline CDR1 is MNHEY and CDR2 is SVGEGT. Trimming shortened V by 0 bases and J by 4 bases, and 16 bases separated the two germline ends. Here the CDR3 DNA reads TGTGCCAGCAGTTACTCCGCGGTTGGGGCTCCGTACAATGAGCAGTTCTTC. Translation: CASSYSAVGAPYNEQFF.